This TCR beta chain was retrieved from a study of blood T cell repertoires in COVID-19. Background on the study: Samples came from the United States, Italy and Spain, spanning acute and convalescent COVID-19. T cells, B-cell-depleted T cells, or PBMCs supplied cDNA or gDNA.

CDR1 SGHNT and CDR2 YYREEE come from the germline V gene (reference sequence). The CDR3 runs to 14 residues. Deletions cut 6 bases from V and 0 bases from J, with 10 bases between. This clone was seen a handful of times. Per the study methods: Amplified reference gene primers provided the basis for estimating nucleated cell counts. Profiled with immunoSEQ multiplex PCR; TCRdb holds only in-frame clones, not every one. V, J and clone size are taken as reported in that table, and D and trimming were inferred from the DNA itself. This table has about 250,000 clones, 70% to 90% appearing once. J is TRBJ1-3 and V is TRBV5-4; D ambiguous. This receptor was obtained from a man older than 75 with acute or convalescent COVID-19. The sequenced sample consisted of peripheral blood. CDR3 coding DNA: TGTGCCAGCAAGACGGAGGTCTCTGGAAACACCATATATTTT. Protein sequence: CASKTEVSGNTIYF.